Sequencing of this TCR beta chain was carried out in a study of CD8 T cells in Susac syndrome. Sequencing of TCR beta was carried out in blood CD8+ and CD4+ T cells. Through negative isolation, CD4+ and CD8+ T cells were obtained, while TEMRA cells were enriched using FACS. RNA in amounts of about 0.5 to 1 ug was reverse transcribed with random hexamers. Amplification of TCR beta CDR3 used immunoSEQ multiplex PCR across 54 Vbeta and 13 Jbeta. TCRdb reprocessed the immunoSEQ multiplex PCR reads via MiXCR and lists one record per CDR3 protein. The repertoire holds approximately 120,000 distinct CDR3 sequences, with more than 85% as singletons. The clonotype comes from a human donor with multiple sclerosis. The sample comprised CD8+ T cells from PBMCs.

The CDR3 loop reads CASTSSVGEQYF. CDR3 nucleotides: TGTGCCAGCACCTCCAGCGTGGGGGAGCAGTACTTC. This chain uses TRBV7-9 with TRBJ2-7, with D unresolved. Deletions cut 7 bases from V and 7 bases from J, with 14 bases between. Looked up from germline, CDR1 is SEHNR and CDR2 is FQNEAQ (reference sequence). The CDR3 extends over 12 amino acids.